This TCR beta chain was sequenced in a study of T cells in narcolepsy. As concerns this clone: Its antigen is unknown.

Per germline, CDR1 SGHRS and CDR2 YFSETQ. The ends were cut back, 5 bases at V and 4 bases at J, with 11 bases in the middle. The CDR3 totals 13 residues. Assay: immunoSEQ multiplex PCR; the TCRdb copy retains only in-frame clones and omits some. The table lists 30,000 to 40,000 clones, 75% to 90% of them singletons. Study results and caveats: Autoreactive HCRT-specific and TRIB2-specific clonotypes were marked in same-patient CSF-versus-blood CD4+ comparisons. Healthy controls reportedly lacked the autoreactive clonotypes serially found in patients' blood.

This clonotype was sampled from a human donor with narcolepsy. Sequenced material: CD45RA- memory CD4+ T cells from PBMCs. This rearrangement joins TRBV5-1 to TRBJ2-3; the D gene is possibly TRBD1 (5 bases). CDR3 sequence (DNA): TGCGCCAGCAGAGGCAGGGATTCAGATACGCAGTATTTT. This gives the protein CASRGRDSDTQYF.